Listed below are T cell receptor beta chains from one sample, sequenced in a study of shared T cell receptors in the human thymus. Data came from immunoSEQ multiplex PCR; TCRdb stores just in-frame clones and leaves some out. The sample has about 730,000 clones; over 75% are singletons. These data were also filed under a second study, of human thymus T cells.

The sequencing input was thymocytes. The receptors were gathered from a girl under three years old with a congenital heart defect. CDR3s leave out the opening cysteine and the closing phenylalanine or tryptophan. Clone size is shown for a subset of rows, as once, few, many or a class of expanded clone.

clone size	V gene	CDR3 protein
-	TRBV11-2	ASSFGDDEQY
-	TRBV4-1	ASSQEGLGRDGYT
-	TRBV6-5	ASSYSEQGPGNTIY
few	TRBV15	ATSRDRLMGAFPSYQETQY
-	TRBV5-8	APNGGPQGTYEQY
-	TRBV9	ASSPRGASWDGYT
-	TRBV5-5	ASSVDREDSPLH
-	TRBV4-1	ASSQDLKGQVYEKLF
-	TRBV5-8	ASSLVGRAAEQY
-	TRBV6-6	ASSTDFPYGYT
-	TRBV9	ASSVEDSWYTEAF